This T cell receptor (beta chain) emerged from a study of cytomegalovirus exposure and HLA in healthy donors. The study ran its PCR with 60 Vbeta and 13 Jbeta primers. Profiling relied on immunoSEQ multiplex PCR, and the TCRdb table lists in-frame clones only, not all of them. The data hold about 70,000 clones, with more than 75% observed a single time. This CDR3 contains 16 residues. The germline gives CDR1 SGHTA, CDR2 FQGNSA. Trimming removed 2 bases at V and 2 bases at J, with 14 bases between. This clonotype was obtained from a girl aged 5-17 years in good health and CMV-seropositive. The V call is TRBV7-2, the J call TRBJ2-3; TRBD1 is a possible D gene (6 bases). Sequencing input: PBMCs. The CDR3 nucleotides are TGTGCCAGCAGCTTAACCCTCCGACAGGCCACAGATACGCAGTATTTT. This sequence encodes CASSLTLRQATDTQYF. Full variable domain (rest looked up from reference TRBV7-2 and TRBJ2-3): GAGVSQSPSNKVTEKGKDVELRCDPISGHTALYWYRQSLGQGLEFLIYFQGNSAPDKSGLPSDRFSAERTGGSVSTLTIQRTQQEDSAVYLCASSLTLRQATDTQYFGPGTRLTVL.